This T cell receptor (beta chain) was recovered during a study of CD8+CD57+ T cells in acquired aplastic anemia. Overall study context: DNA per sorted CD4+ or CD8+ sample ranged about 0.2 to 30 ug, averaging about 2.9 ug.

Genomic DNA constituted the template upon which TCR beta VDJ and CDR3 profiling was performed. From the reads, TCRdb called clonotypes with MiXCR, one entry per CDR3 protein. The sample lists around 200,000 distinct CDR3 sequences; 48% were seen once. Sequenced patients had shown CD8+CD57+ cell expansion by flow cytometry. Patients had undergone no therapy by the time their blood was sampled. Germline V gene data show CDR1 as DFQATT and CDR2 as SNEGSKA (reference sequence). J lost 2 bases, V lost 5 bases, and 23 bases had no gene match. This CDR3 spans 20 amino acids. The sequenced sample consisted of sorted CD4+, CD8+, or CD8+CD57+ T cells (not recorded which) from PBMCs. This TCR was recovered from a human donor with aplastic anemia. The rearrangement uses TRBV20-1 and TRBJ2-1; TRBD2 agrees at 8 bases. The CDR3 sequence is CSARPRLGFSGGIPYNEQFF. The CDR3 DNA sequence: TGCAGTGCTCGCCCGAGGCTGGGGTTCAGCGGGGGAATCCCCTACAATGAGCAGTTCTTC.